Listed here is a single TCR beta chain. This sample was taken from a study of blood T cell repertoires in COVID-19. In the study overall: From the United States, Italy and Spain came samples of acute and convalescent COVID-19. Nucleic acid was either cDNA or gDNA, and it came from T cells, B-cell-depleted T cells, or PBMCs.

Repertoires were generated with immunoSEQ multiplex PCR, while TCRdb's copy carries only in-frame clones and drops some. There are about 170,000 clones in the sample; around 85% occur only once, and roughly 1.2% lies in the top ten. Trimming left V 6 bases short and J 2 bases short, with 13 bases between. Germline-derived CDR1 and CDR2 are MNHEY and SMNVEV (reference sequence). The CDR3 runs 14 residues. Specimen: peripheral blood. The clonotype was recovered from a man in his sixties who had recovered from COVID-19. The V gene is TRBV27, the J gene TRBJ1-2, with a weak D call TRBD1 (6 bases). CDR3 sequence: CASREMDRNYGYTF. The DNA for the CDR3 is TGTGCCAGCAGAGAAATGGACAGAAACTATGGCTACACCTTC.